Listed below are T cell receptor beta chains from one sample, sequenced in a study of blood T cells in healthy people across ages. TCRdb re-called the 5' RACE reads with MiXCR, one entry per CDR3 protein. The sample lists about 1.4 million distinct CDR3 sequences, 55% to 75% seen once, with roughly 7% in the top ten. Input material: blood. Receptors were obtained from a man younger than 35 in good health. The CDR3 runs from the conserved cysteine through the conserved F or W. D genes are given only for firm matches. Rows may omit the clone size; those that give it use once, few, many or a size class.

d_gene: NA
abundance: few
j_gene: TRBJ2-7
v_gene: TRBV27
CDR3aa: CASSLSGHHHEQYF
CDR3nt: TGTGCCAGCAGTTTATCGGGACACCACCACGAGCAGTACTTC

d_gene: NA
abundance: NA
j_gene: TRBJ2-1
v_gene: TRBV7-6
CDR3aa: CASSYNPGSSYNEQFF
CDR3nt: TGTGCCAGCAGCTATAACCCAGGGTCATCCTACAATGAGCAGTTCTTC

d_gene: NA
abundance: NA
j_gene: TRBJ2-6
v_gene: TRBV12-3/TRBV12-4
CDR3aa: CASPLPNGANVLTF
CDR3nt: TGTGCCAGCCCCCTCCCTAATGGGGCCAACGTCCTGACTTTC

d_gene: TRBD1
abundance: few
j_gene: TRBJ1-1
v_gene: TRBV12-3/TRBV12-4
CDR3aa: CASRWTGEGTEAFF
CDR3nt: TGTGCCAGCAGGTGGACAGGGGAAGGTACTGAAGCTTTCTTT

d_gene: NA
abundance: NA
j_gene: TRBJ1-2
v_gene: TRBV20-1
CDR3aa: CSVAGGKLKGNYGYTF
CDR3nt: TGCAGTGTGGCCGGGGGCAAGTTGAAGGGTAACTATGGCTACACCTTC

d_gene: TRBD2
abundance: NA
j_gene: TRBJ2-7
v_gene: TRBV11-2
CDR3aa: CASSLDLLAGELGEQYF
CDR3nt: TGTGCCAGCAGCTTAGATCTACTAGCGGGGGAGTTAGGCGAGCAGTACTTC

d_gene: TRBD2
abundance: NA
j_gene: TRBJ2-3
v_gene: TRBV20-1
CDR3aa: CSARDSTSGVLRGDTQYF
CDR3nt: TGCAGTGCTAGAGACTCGACTAGCGGGGTTCTCAGAGGAGATACGCAGTATTTT

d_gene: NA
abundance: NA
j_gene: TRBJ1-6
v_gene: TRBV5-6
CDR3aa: CASSLDGTDSPLHF
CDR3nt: TGTGCCAGCAGCTTGGATGGGACGGATTCACCCCTCCACTTT

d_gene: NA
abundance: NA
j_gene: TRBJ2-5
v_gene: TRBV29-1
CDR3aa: CSVVEADQYF
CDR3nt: TGCAGCGTTGTGGAGGCAGATCAGTACTTC

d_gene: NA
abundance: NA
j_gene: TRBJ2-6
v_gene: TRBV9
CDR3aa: CASSVDLSPSGANVLTF
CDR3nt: TGTGCCAGCAGCGTTGACCTCTCCCCCTCTGGGGCCAACGTCCTGACTTTC

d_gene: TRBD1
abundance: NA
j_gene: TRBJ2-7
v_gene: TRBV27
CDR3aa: CASRRQGDSHEQYF
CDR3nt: TGTGCCAGCAGACGACAGGGGGACAGTCACGAGCAGTACTTC